A selection of T cell receptor beta chains follows, all from one sample in a study of neoadjuvant anti-PD-1 for oral cavity cancer. Clones were read by immunoSEQ multiplex PCR, and TCRdb kept only the in-frame ones, dropping some. This sample yields about 37,000 clones, of which roughly two fifths are seen a single time; approximately 15% belongs to the top ten. The input for sequencing was tumor tissue, taken after nivolumab (anti-PD-1) treatment. The receptors come from a person aged 35-79 years with oral cavity squamous cell carcinoma. CDR3s include the opening cysteine and the closing phenylalanine or tryptophan. The D gene is left open where the match is weak. Size values are once, few and many counts, or a class for expanded clones, and some rows have none.

D gene,V gene,J gene,clone size,CDR3 DNA,CDR3 protein
TRBD2,TRBV7-9,TRBJ2-7,few,TGTGCCAGCAGCTTCAGGAGCGGGAGAAGTGGAGACGAGCAGTACTTC,CASSFRSGRSGDEQYF
.,TRBV5-6,TRBJ1-2,.,TGTGCCAGCAGCTGGATGGACCGACGGATGGATGGCTACACCTTC,CASSWMDRRMDGYTF
.,TRBV6-1,TRBJ1-5,.,TGTGCCAGCGGAGTCAATTGGGGGTGGGATCAGCCCCAGCATTTT,CASGVNWGWDQPQHF
TRBD2,TRBV2,TRBJ2-3,many,TGTGCCAGCAAGGCGGGAGTGGGCACAGATACGCAGTATTTT,CASKAGVGTDTQYF
.,TRBV10-1,TRBJ1-5,.,TGCGCCAGCCTATATAGCAATCAGCCCCAGCATTTT,CASLYSNQPQHF
.,TRBV11-2,TRBJ2-1,.,TGTGCCAGCAGCTTTCTCCTTCGGACCAGCTCCTACAATGAGCAGTTCTTC,CASSFLLRTSSYNEQFF
TRBD1,TRBV19,TRBJ2-7,.,TGTGCCAGTAGTATACCAACGACAGGGGTGGCCGAGCAGTACTTC,CASSIPTTGVAEQYF
TRBD1,TRBV19,TRBJ2-7,few,TGTGCCAGTAGGCGAACGACAGGGGCAGACTACGAGCAGTACTTC,CASRRTTGADYEQYF
.,TRBV2,TRBJ1-2,few,TGTGCCAGCAGTGACGAACAGAACTATGGCTACACCTTC,CASSDEQNYGYTF
.,TRBV9,TRBJ2-3,.,TGTGCCAGCAGCCCGGGACTCCCTTTGATGGATACGCAGTATTTT,CASSPGLPLMDTQYF
.,TRBV27,TRBJ2-7,few,TGTGCCAGCAGTTTAACGCCAGGGCTCACCTACGAGCAGTACTTC,CASSLTPGLTYEQYF
TRBD1,TRBV10-2,TRBJ2-7,many,TGCGCCAGCGCCCGGGACAGGGCCTACGAGCAGTACTTC,CASARDRAYEQYF
.,TRBV19,TRBJ1-2,.,TGTGCCAGTAGTGAAACGGCTGCAGGTGGGGGTTATGGTGGCTACACCTTC,CASSETAAGGGYGGYTF
.,TRBV4-2,TRBJ2-7,few,TGTGCCAGCAGCCAAGAAACGGGAAGCTCCTACGAGCAGTACTTC,CASSQETGSSYEQYF
.,TRBV5-4,TRBJ2-3,.,TGTGCCAGCAGCTTGGTTCGGGGAGATACGCAGTATTTT,CASSLVRGDTQYF
TRBD1,TRBV28,TRBJ1-5,once,TGTGCCAGCAACAACCGGGACAGGGGGCAGCGTCAGCCCCAGCATTTT,CASNNRDRGQRQPQHF
TRBD1,TRBV5-4,TRBJ1-1,.,TGTGCCAGCAGCGCGACAGGGGGCAGCGACAAAGCTTTCTTT,CASSATGGSDKAFF
TRBD1,TRBV7-8,TRBJ1-5,.,TGTGCCAGCAGCTTAGAGGGCAGGGGGCTTCAGCCCCAGCATTTT,CASSLEGRGLQPQHF
TRBD2,TRBV7-9,TRBJ2-7,.,TGTGCCAGCAGCCCGACTAGCGGCTCCTACGAGCAGTACTTC,CASSPTSGSYEQYF
.,TRBV5-1,TRBJ2-1,few,TGCGCCAGCAGCTTATCCCCCGCTGGACAGACATACAATGAGCAGTTCTTC,CASSLSPAGQTYNEQFF